The next 21 T cell receptor beta chains were all read from a single sample in a study of PD-1 blockade in classical Hodgkin lymphoma. Autologous stem cell transplantation was followed by relapse in every patient, and brentuximab vedotin exposure varied. Assay: immunoSEQ multiplex PCR; the TCRdb copy retains only in-frame clones and omits some. This sample has approximately 36,000 clones; around 70% occur once, and the top ten carry about 14%. The material sequenced was peripheral blood mononuclear cells (PBMCs), taken before the second cycle of nivolumab. These receptor sequences come from a human donor with classical Hodgkin lymphoma.

Only a few counts were recorded for this clone. The chain has TRBV20-1 and TRBJ1-2; TRBD1 agrees at 7 bases. With 5 bases clipped from V and 5 bases from J, the junction kept 2 bases outside the gene matches. Germline assignment: CDR1 DFQATT and CDR2 SNEGSKA (reference sequence). CDR3 size: 11 residues. CDR3 residues: CSASGGYGYTF. In nucleotides, the CDR3 is TGCAGTGCTTCAGGGGGTTATGGCTACACCTTC.

This clone was counted at least ten times. V and J are TRBV18 and TRBJ2-7; a possible D gene is TRBD2 (5 bases). The CDR3 contains 13 residues. The V end lost 9 bases, the J end lost 7 bases, and 19 bases lay between the germline ends. Germline assignment: CDR1 KGHSH and CDR2 LQKENI. The CDR3 coding sequence is TGTGCCAGTTCGTATCTCAGCTCGGGAGAGCAGTACTTC. This sequence encodes CASSYLSSGEQYF.

The chain joins TRBV7-9 to TRBJ1-1; weak D call: TRBD1 (5 bases). The germline V gene has CDR1 SEHNR and CDR2 FQNEAQ (reference sequence). This CDR3 contains 13 residues. V lost 0 bases, J lost 11 bases, and 13 bases lay in between. The CDR3 region is CASSLARDSPAFF. As DNA, the CDR3 is TGTGCCAGCAGCTTAGCCAGGGATTCGCCGGCTTTCTTT.

This clone was detected only once. This rearrangement joins TRBV18 to TRBJ1-5; D remains ambiguous. Per germline, CDR1 KGHSH and CDR2 LQKENI. V lost 5 bases and J 5 bases, leaving 16 bases between the germline ends. This CDR3 contains 15 residues. The CDR3 DNA follows: TGTGCCAGCTCAGCGAACAACAGCCCCTATCAGCCCCAGCATTTT. This translates into CASSANNSPYQPQHF.

The gene calls are TRBV21-1 and TRBJ1-3. TRBV21-1 is termed a pseudogene. This CDR3 has 15 residues. CDR3 residues: CASSNGVSSGNTIYF. The CDR3 region has the DNA TGTGCCAGCAGCAACGGGGTTTCCTCTGGAAACACCATATATTTT.

This chain joins TRBV27 and TRBJ2-7; TRBD2 is a possible D gene (7 bases). CDR1 is MNHEY, CDR2 SMNVEV, per germline (reference sequence). The CDR3 consists of 16 residues. Trimming cost V 6 bases and J 3 bases, with 21 bases left between them. CDR3 sequence: CASRLLGAGEGYEQYF. In DNA, the CDR3 is TGTGCCAGCAGACTACTGGGGGCAGGGGAGGGCTACGAGCAGTACTTC.

The V and J genes are TRBV5-1 and TRBJ2-7; possibly TRBD1 for D (5 bases). V lost 5 bases and J 5 bases, leaving 20 bases between the germline ends. Germline CDR1 is SGHRS and CDR2 is YFSETQ. The CDR3 loop spans 15 amino acids. The CDR3 DNA is TGCGCCAGCAGAGGAAGGGGATTCGAAGGGGACGAGCAGTACTTC. This gives the protein CASRGRGFEGDEQYF. Variable domain in full (rest from reference TRBV5-1 and TRBJ2-7): KAGVTQTPRYLIKTRGQQVTLSCSPISGHRSVSWYQQTPGQGLQFLFEYFSETQRNKGNFPGRFSGRQFSNSRSEMNVSTLELGDSALYLCASRGRGFEGDEQYFGPGTRLTVT.

This rearrangement joins TRBV6-6 to TRBJ1-2; D is undetermined. This CDR3 is built from 13 residues. The V gene lost 3 bases and the J gene lost 2 bases, with 7 bases spanning the gap. Per the germline V gene, CDR1 is MNHNY and CDR2 is SVGAGI (reference sequence). CDR3 sequence: CASSYTVNYGYTF. The CDR3 DNA is TGTGCCAGCAGTTATACGGTGAACTATGGCTACACCTTC.

The chain couples TRBV7-7 to TRBJ2-1; D perhaps matches TRBD2 (6 bases). CDR3 size: 17 residues. Trimming removed 1 base from V and 5 bases from J, with 18 bases in between. In germline, CDR1 is SSHAT, CDR2 FNYEAQ (reference sequence). CDR3 sequence: CASSLGRADINDNEQFF. CDR3 DNA sequence: TGTGCCAGCAGCTTAGGGAGGGCCGATATTAACGACAATGAGCAGTTCTTC.

This chain joins TRBV18 and TRBJ2-6; 7 bases line up with TRBD1. The CDR3 is made up of 16 amino acids. Germline CDR1 and CDR2: KGHSH and LQKENI. Germline trimming cut 8 bases from V and 0 bases from J; bases unmatched to any gene: 7. The CDR3 region is CASRQGRDSGANVLTF. The CDR3 DNA is TGTGCCAGCAGACAGGGTCGAGACTCTGGGGCCAACGTCCTGACTTTC.

The chain joins TRBV5-8 to TRBJ2-1, with D perhaps TRBD1 (6 bases). The V gene's germline CDR1 is SGHTS and CDR2 YDEGEE. The CDR3 loop spans 15 amino acids. The germline V and J ends were trimmed by 5 bases and 0 bases, with 12 bases remaining between them. The CDR3 nucleotides read TGTGCCAGCAGTTATGGACAGAGCTCCTACAATGAGCAGTTCTTC. It yields the protein CASSYGQSSYNEQFF.

The chain is built from TRBV28 and TRBJ1-4; D perhaps matches TRBD1 (6 bases). Germline V gene lookup returns CDR1 MDHEN and CDR2 SYDVKM. The CDR3 is 15 residues long. V was pared by 6 bases and J by 1 base, with 12 bases between. This CDR3 reads CASRGEGGTNEKLFF. The CDR3 coding sequence is TGTGCCAGCAGGGGTGAGGGGGGAACTAATGAAAAACTGTTTTTT.

The chain uses TRBV5-1 and TRBJ1-6; D is ambiguous. V dropped 0 bases and J dropped 9 bases, with 13 bases sitting between them. The CDR3 is made up of 15 amino acids. CDR1 is SGHRS and CDR2 is YFSETQ in the germline V gene. The CDR3 region has the DNA TGCGCCAGCAGCTTGGTACCTGGTAGGAGTTCACCCCTCCACTTT. Translated, it gives CASSLVPGRSSPLHF.

By frequency in the sample, this clone is medium-sized (0.01 to 0.1%). Other DNA sequences within the sample encode an identical CDR3. J is TRBJ2-1 and V is TRBV5-1, with D possibly being TRBD1 (6 bases). Trimming shortened V by 2 bases and J by 4 bases, and 10 bases separated the two germline ends. The CDR3 length is 14 residues. Germline assignment: CDR1 SGHRS and CDR2 YFSETQ. CDR3 sequence reads: CASSLGQPYNEQFF. CDR3 in DNA: TGCGCCAGCAGCTTAGGACAGCCATACAATGAGCAGTTCTTC.

The chain employs TRBV5-4 and TRBJ1-5; 12 bases map to TRBD1. The CDR3 sequence is 14 residues long. Unmatched junction bases numbered 3, after V lost 5 bases and J lost 6 bases. Germline V CDR1 and CDR2: SGHNT, YYREEE (reference sequence). The CDR3 is CASRGQGARQPQHF. The CDR3 coding sequence is TGTGCCAGCAGGGGACAGGGGGCGCGTCAGCCCCAGCATTTT. Supplemented by reference TRBV5-4 and TRBJ1-5, the full variable domain reads ETGVTQSPTHLIKTRGQQVTLRCSSQSGHNTVSWYQQALGQGPQFIFQYYREEENGRGNFPPRFSGLQFPNYSSELNVNALELDDSALYLCASRGQGARQPQHFGDGTRLSIL.

This clone appeared a few times. J is TRBJ2-5 and V is TRBV14; tentatively, D is TRBD2 (6 bases). Per germline, CDR1 SGHDN and CDR2 FVKESK. This CDR3 is 17 amino acids long. V shed 3 bases and J shed 3 bases, with 20 bases lying between them. CDR3 protein: CASSHSSFLGGEETQYF. The CDR3 DNA sequence: TGTGCCAGCAGCCATTCTTCCTTTCTAGGCGGGGAAGAGACCCAGTACTTC.

The chain carries TRBV5-4 and TRBJ2-3, with TRBD2 identical over 12 bases. The CDR3 covers 16 residues. V shed 0 bases and J 5 bases; nucleotides not matched to a gene: 4. Germline-derived CDR1 and CDR2 are SGHNT and YYREEE (reference sequence). The CDR3 spells CASSLGLAGGQDTQYF. DNA for the CDR3: TGTGCCAGCAGCTTGGGGCTAGCGGGAGGGCAAGATACGCAGTATTTT.

The chain couples TRBV5-1 to TRBJ2-7, with 8 bases fitting TRBD1. The germline V gene encodes CDR1 SGHRS and CDR2 YFSETQ. The CDR3 length is 13 residues. V shed 4 bases and J 7 bases; nucleotides not matched to a gene: 7. CDR3 protein: CASSPGQGWEQYF. The CDR3 DNA follows: TGCGCCAGCAGCCCCGGACAGGGTTGGGAGCAGTACTTC.

V and J are TRBV5-1 and TRBJ2-3, with TRBD2 matching 7 bases. V gave up 2 bases and J gave up 3 bases; unmatched junction bases: 6. The CDR3 is made up of 15 amino acids. Germline V gene data show CDR1 as SGHRS and CDR2 as YFSETQ. The CDR3 protein is CASSFGGSRTDTQYF. The CDR3 DNA is TGCGCCAGCAGCTTCGGGGGGAGTAGGACAGATACGCAGTATTTT.

The chain is built from TRBV10-3 and TRBJ2-6, with 9 bases aligning to TRBD1. This CDR3 contains 18 residues. Germline V CDR1 and CDR2: ENHRY, SYGVKD. V shed 4 bases and J 2 bases; nucleotides not matched to a gene: 9. CDR3 nucleotide sequence: TGTGCCATCAGTGCTTCCGGGACAGGGACTCCTGGGGCCAACGTCCTGACTTTC. This sequence encodes CAISASGTGTPGANVLTF.

The V gene is TRBV27, the J gene TRBJ2-7; 10 nucleotides align to TRBD1. The CDR3 is made up of 15 amino acids. CDR1 is MNHEY, CDR2 SMNVEV, per germline (reference sequence). V shed 3 bases, J shed 3 bases, and the junction held 5 bases outside the gene matches. CDR3 nucleotide sequence: TGTGCCAGCAGTTTGACCGGGACAGGGGTCTACGAGCAGTACTTC. Its protein is CASSLTGTGVYEQYF.